Presented here are 25 T cell receptor beta chains from one specimen sequenced in a study of T cell repertoires in cytomegalovirus infection. TCRdb recomputed calls from the reads with MiXCR, one row per CDR3 protein. The sample holds about 140,000 distinct CDR3 sequences, under 8.5% seen once. Sequencing was performed on PBMCs. Receptors originate from a human donor in good health (CMV status not recorded). Some clones in this sample may be carry-over from other donors' samples.

In its sample, this clonotype was seen many times. The chain is built from TRBV4-3 and TRBJ1-5; a possible D gene is TRBD1 (5 bases). Germline V CDR1 and CDR2: LGHNA, YSLEER. This CDR3 contains 15 residues. Trimming took off 0 bases at V and 5 bases at J, with 11 bases between the two ends. The CDR3 reads CASSQDRGPDQPQHF. CDR3 nucleotide sequence: TGCGCCAGCAGCCAAGATCGGGGCCCCGATCAGCCCCAGCATTTT.

This clonotype has at least ten counts. The chain employs TRBV7-2 and TRBJ1-2; D call uncertain. Germline CDR1 is SGHTA and CDR2 is FQGNSA. The CDR3 consists of 14 residues. Between the trimmed V and J ends, which lost 1 base and 8 bases, there was a span of 14 bases. The CDR3 loop reads CASSLDAGYWGYTF. The CDR3 region has the DNA TGTGCCAGCAGCTTAGATGCAGGATACTGGGGCTACACCTTC.

This clonotype was seen repeatedly, ten times or more. This chain uses TRBV7-2 with TRBJ2-3; unclear D gene. V was pared by 5 bases and J by 5 bases, with 14 bases between. The CDR3 spans 14 residues. Germline CDR1 SGHTA, CDR2 FQGNSA. The CDR3 DNA is TGTGCCAGCAGCCCAGACTCTCAAGGAGATACGCAGTATTTT. Translating gives CASSPDSQGDTQYF.

This clonotype has a count of ten or more. J is TRBJ1-5 and V is TRBV7-2; the D is unclear. Germline V gene data show CDR1 as SGHTA and CDR2 as FQGNSA. V gave up 3 bases and J gave up 1 base, with 7 bases separating them. This CDR3 has 14 residues. The CDR3 is CASSFGDSNQPQHF. CDR3 in DNA: TGTGCCAGCAGCTTCGGAGACAGCAATCAGCCCCAGCATTTT.

This chain connects TRBV24-1 to TRBJ2-5; TRBD2 aligns across 7 bases. The germline CDR1 and CDR2 sequences are KGHDR and SFDVKD. This CDR3 contains 16 residues. V lost 2 bases, J lost 3 bases, and 8 bases stayed unmatched. The DNA for the CDR3 is TGTGCCACCAGTGATTCAATAGGGACTATGGAAGAGACCCAGTACTTC. This gives the protein CATSDSIGTMEETQYF.

This chain joins TRBV7-3 and TRBJ1-2; no definite D call. CDR3 length: 15 residues. Trimming removed 5 bases at V and 2 bases at J, with 15 bases between. Germline CDR1 is SGHTA and CDR2 is FQGTGA. Written as DNA, the CDR3 is TGTGCCAGCAGCCCCCTGGACTGGGGAAACTATGGCTACACCTTC. It translates to CASSPLDWGNYGYTF.

This clonotype was counted at least ten times. The chain carries TRBV6-6 and TRBJ2-3; 7 nucleotides agree with TRBD1. The CDR3 has 17 amino acids. Germline V CDR1 and CDR2: MNHNY, SVGAGI (reference sequence). V shed 5 bases and J 0 bases; nucleotides not matched to a gene: 11. As DNA, the CDR3 is TGTGCCAGCAGTCCTACTTCGACAGGGCCTAGCACAGATACGCAGTATTTT. Amino acids: CASSPTSTGPSTDTQYF.

This clonotype has a count of ten or more. The gene calls are TRBV7-2 and TRBJ1-5; maybe TRBD1 (5 bases). V lost 5 bases, J lost 3 bases, and 14 bases lay in between. From germline, CDR1 is SGHTA and CDR2 FQGNSA. The CDR3 consists of 15 residues. The CDR3 DNA sequence: TGTGCCAGCAGCCGGACCGGGACGGTCAATCAGCCCCAGCATTTT. Its translation: CASSRTGTVNQPQHF.

The table lists this clonotype with many counts. This chain uses TRBV14 with TRBJ1-2; no reliable D call. Germline V lookup: CDR1 SGHDN, CDR2 FVKESK. The CDR3 is made up of 14 amino acids. Trimming removed 1 base at V and 2 bases at J, with 8 bases between. The CDR3 reads CASSQGVINYGYTF. CDR3 coding DNA: TGTGCCAGCAGCCAAGGTGTCATAAACTATGGCTACACCTTC.

This chain joins TRBV28 and TRBJ2-3; D not certain. The V and J ends lost 3 bases and 10 bases respectively, with 11 bases between them. Germline assignment: CDR1 MDHEN and CDR2 SYDVKM. The CDR3 loop spans 12 amino acids. In DNA, the CDR3 is TGTGCCAGCAGTTTCCCCGACCAGGCGCAGTATTTT. Translating it yields CASSFPDQAQYF.

Many counts were recorded for this clonotype. The chain joins TRBV5-1 to TRBJ1-1, with unresolved D. V lost 4 bases and J 0 bases, leaving 10 bases between the germline ends. The CDR3 has 14 amino acids. Germline-derived CDR1 and CDR2 are SGHRS and YFSETQ. The CDR3 is CASSRGILNTEAFF. In DNA, the CDR3 is TGCGCCAGCAGCCGTGGGATTTTGAACACTGAAGCTTTCTTT.

The table lists this clonotype with a few counts. This chain uses TRBV25-1 with TRBJ1-2; D is unresolved. V dropped 4 bases and J dropped 4 bases, with 4 bases sitting between them. CDR3 length: 11 amino acids. CDR1 is MGHDK, CDR2 SYGVNS, per germline. CDR3 in DNA: TGTGCCAGCAGTGCGCTCTATGGCTACACCTTC. Translated, it gives CASSALYGYTF.

The chain links TRBV6-5 to TRBJ2-1, with 8 positions matching TRBD2. The germline CDR1 and CDR2 sequences are MNHEY and SVGAGI. The CDR3 sequence is 14 residues long. V shed 2 bases, J shed 7 bases, and the junction held 4 bases outside the gene matches. CDR3 in amino acids: CASSYEVAGNEQFF. The CDR3 DNA follows: TGTGCCAGCAGTTACGAGGTAGCGGGGAATGAGCAGTTCTTC.

This clonotype was counted between two and nine times. The V call is TRBV12-3 or TRBV12-4, the J call TRBJ1-1, with TRBD1 as a possible D gene (5 bases). The CDR3 loop spans 13 amino acids. Trimming pared 3 bases from V and 5 bases from J, leaving 10 bases between. This CDR3 is CASSFNGGTEAFF. CDR3 nucleotides: TGTGCCAGCAGTTTCAACGGGGGAACTGAAGCTTTCTTT.

In this sample, this clonotype turned up many times. The V gene is TRBV5-4, the J gene TRBJ2-7; D is undetermined. V was pared by 1 base and J by 4 bases, with 12 bases between. The CDR3 has 14 amino acids. CDR1 is SGHNT, CDR2 YYREEE, per germline (reference sequence). In DNA, the CDR3 is TGTGCCAGCAGCTTGAACCCGTTCGGATACGAGCAGTACTTC. Amino acid sequence: CASSLNPFGYEQYF.

In this sample, this clonotype turned up a few times. The chain joins TRBV27 to TRBJ2-3, with 9 positions matching TRBD2. V dropped 5 bases and J dropped 2; count of bases not matched to a gene: 8. The CDR3 length is 16 residues. Germline loops: CDR1 MNHEY, CDR2 SMNVEV (reference sequence). CDR3 protein: CASSLSSGINTDTQYF. DNA of the CDR3: TGTGCCAGCAGTCTGTCTAGCGGGATCAACACAGATACGCAGTATTTT.

This clonotype is categorized as medium-sized (0.01 to 0.1%). V gene TRBV7-8 combines with J gene TRBJ2-5; D is unresolved. CDR1 and CDR2 (germline): SGHVS, FQNEAQ. V was clipped by 2 bases and J by 5 bases, with 9 bases between them. The CDR3 is 13 amino acids. DNA of the CDR3: TGTGCCAGCAGCTTACTGGGGAAGGAGACCCAGTACTTC. Residues: CASSLLGKETQYF.

This clonotype was counted many times. Germline and junction disagree at one end, which may indicate a read error. The gene calls are TRBV7-2 and TRBJ2-1, with 8 bases identical to TRBD2. The length of the CDR3 is 13 residues. Germline V gene data show CDR1 as SGHTA and CDR2 as FQGNSA. CDR3 residues: CASSSRGGRSSDF. DNA of the CDR3: TGTGCCAGCAGCTCCCGCGGGGGGCGCTCCTCCGACTTC.

V gene TRBV2 combines with J gene TRBJ1-3; the D is unclear. The CDR3 sequence is 12 residues long. V lost 6 bases and J 6 bases, leaving 9 bases between the germline ends. The germline V gene has CDR1 SNHLY and CDR2 FYNNEI. The CDR3 DNA follows: TGTGCCAGCAGGCGGGGTGAAAACACCATATATTTT. Protein: CASRRGENTIYF.

This chain connects TRBV20-1 to TRBJ2-1, with 8 nucleotides matching TRBD2. The V gene end was trimmed by 0 bases and the J gene end by 10 bases; junction bases not matched to a gene: 11. The CDR3 length is 15 residues. Germline V lookup: CDR1 DFQATT, CDR2 SNEGSKA (reference sequence). The CDR3 bases are TGCAGTGCTAGAGATGCCGGATCGGGGGGGGAGGAGCAGTTCTTC. Protein sequence: CSARDAGSGGEEQFF.

Ten or more counts support this clonotype. This chain uses TRBV28 with TRBJ2-2; D might be TRBD2 (7 bases). This CDR3 comprises 16 residues. V was cut by 8 bases and J by 1 base, with 17 bases left in between. The germline V gene encodes CDR1 MDHEN and CDR2 SYDVKM. The CDR3 loop reads CASGLGGRQNTGELFF. The DNA of the CDR3 is TGTGCCAGCGGACTAGGGGGGAGACAGAACACCGGGGAGCTGTTTTTT.

This chain uses TRBV7-9 with TRBJ1-1; D perhaps matches TRBD1 (5 bases). The CDR3 sequence is 14 residues long. Trimming removed 0 bases from V and 2 bases from J, with 7 bases in between. In germline, CDR1 is SEHNR, CDR2 FQNEAQ (reference sequence). CDR3 sequence reads: CASSLAWGNTEAFF. In DNA, the CDR3 is TGTGCCAGCAGCTTAGCGTGGGGCAACACTGAAGCTTTCTTT.

This clonotype was observed many times. This chain uses TRBV6-2 or TRBV6-3 with TRBJ2-4; 7 positions agree with TRBD1. After removal of 0 bases from V and 6 bases from J, the junction contained 5 bases not matched to a gene. CDR1 MNHEY and CDR2 SVGEGT come from the germline V gene. CDR3 length equals 15 residues. The CDR3 region has the DNA TGTGCCAGCAGTTACTCAACAGGGGCGCGAAACATTCAGTACTTC. Amino acid sequence: CASSYSTGARNIQYF.

In its sample, this clonotype was seen many times. J is TRBJ2-1 and V is TRBV4-3, with 12 bases lining up with TRBD2. Germline CDR1 reads LGHNA; CDR2 reads YSLEER. With V trimmed by 2 bases and J by 6 bases, 2 bases remained unmatched. The CDR3 is 15 residues long. The CDR3 protein is CASSQMTSGGNEQFF. The CDR3 DNA reads as TGCGCCAGCAGCCAAATGACTAGCGGGGGCAATGAGCAGTTCTTC.

This clonotype was counted many times. The CDR3 sequence is CASSLGQLNTDTQYF. The CDR3 DNA sequence: TGTGCCAGCAGCTTAGGACAGTTGAACACAGATACGCAGTATTTT. V usage is TRBV7-2 and J usage is TRBJ2-3, with D perhaps TRBD1 (5 bases). This CDR3 contains 15 residues. Germline lookup yields CDR1 SGHTA and CDR2 FQGNSA. V was clipped by 1 base and J by 2 bases, with 10 bases between them. Combining the CDR3 with reference TRBV7-2 and TRBJ2-3 gives the whole variable domain GAGVSQSPSNKVTEKGKDVELRCDPISGHTALYWYRQSLGQGLEFLIYFQGNSAPDKSGLPSDRFSAERTGGSVSTLTIQRTQQEDSAVYLCASSLGQLNTDTQYFGPGTRLTVL.